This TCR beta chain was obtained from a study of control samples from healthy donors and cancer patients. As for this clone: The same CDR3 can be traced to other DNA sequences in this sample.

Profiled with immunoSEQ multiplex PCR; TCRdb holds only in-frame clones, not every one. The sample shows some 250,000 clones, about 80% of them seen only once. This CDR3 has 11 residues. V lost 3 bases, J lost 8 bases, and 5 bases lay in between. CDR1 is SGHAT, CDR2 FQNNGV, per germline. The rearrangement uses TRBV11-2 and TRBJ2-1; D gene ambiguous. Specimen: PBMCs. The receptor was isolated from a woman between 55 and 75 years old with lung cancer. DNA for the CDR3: TGTGCCAGCAGCTTTTCGGATGAGCAGTTCTTC. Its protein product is CASSFSDEQFF.